This T cell receptor (beta chain) was recovered during a study of technical replicates of blood from several donors. TCRdb's copy holds only in-frame clones and misses some; the assay was immunoSEQ multiplex PCR. The table lists roughly 51,000 clones, about 94% of them singletons. CDR1 and CDR2 (germline): MGHDK, SYGVNS. After removal of 4 bases from V and 7 bases from J, the junction contained 5 bases not matched to a gene. The CDR3 spans 14 residues. This TCR came from a human donor in good health. Some clones in this sample may be carry-over from other donors' samples. Material for sequencing was PBMCs. The rearrangement joins TRBV25-1 to TRBJ1-4; 8 nucleotides agree with TRBD1. CDR3 amino acids: CASSGTGRSEKLFF. For the CDR3, the DNA is TGTGCCAGCAGTGGGACAGGGAGGAGTGAAAAACTGTTTTTT.